The T cell receptor (beta chain) described here comes from a study of T cells and Merkel cell carcinoma outcomes. Profiled with immunoSEQ multiplex PCR; TCRdb holds only in-frame clones, not every one. The sample has some 19,000 clones; more than 65% are singletons. The length of the CDR3 is 13 residues. V lost 3 bases to trimming and J lost 3 bases, with 8 bases between them. The germline CDR1 and CDR2 sequences are SGHNT and YENEEA. This clone was seen a single time. This sequence was found in a human donor with Merkel cell carcinoma. The specimen was tumor tissue from Merkel cell carcinoma. This chain uses TRBV11-3 with TRBJ1-1; D ambiguous. The CDR3 DNA reads as TGTGCCAGCAGCTTGTTCGACCACACTGAAGCTTTCTTT. Protein product: CASSLFDHTEAFF.